These T cell receptor beta chains were read from a single sample in a study of regulatory T cells in long-lasting Graves disease. TCRdb re-analysed the multiplex PCR reads in MiXCR, keeping a single row per CDR3 protein. The repertoire includes around 430,000 distinct CDR3 sequences, under 25% of them detected once, and around 12% sits in the top ten. The sequencing used peripheral blood mononuclear cells (PBMCs), collected when the disease was refractory, from a patient treated with antithyroid drugs. These receptors all stem from a female donor with Graves disease. Each CDR3 is given with its conserved first and last residue. The order of the fields is CDR3 DNA, CDR3 protein, J gene, D gene, CDR3 length, clone size, V gene. A D gene is named only where the DNA matches it firmly. Where a row states a size, it is once, few, many or the class of an expanded clone; other rows omit it.

CDR3 DNA: TGTGCCAGCAGCTCCCCTCTGTTGCACAATGAGCAGTTCTTC
CDR3 protein: CASSSPLLHNEQFF
J gene: TRBJ2-1
D gene: NA
CDR3 length: 14
clone size: NA
V gene: TRBV7-2

CDR3 DNA: TGTGCCAGCAGCACAACAGGGGGCACTGAAGCTTTCTTT
CDR3 protein: CASSTTGGTEAFF
J gene: TRBJ1-1
D gene: TRBD1
CDR3 length: 13
clone size: NA
V gene: TRBV19

CDR3 DNA: TGTGCCAGCAGTCCGTCGGCCGGGACTTCAAATGAGCAGTTCTTC
CDR3 protein: CASSPSAGTSNEQFF
J gene: TRBJ2-1
D gene: NA
CDR3 length: 15
clone size: NA
V gene: TRBV28

CDR3 DNA: TGTGCCACCCAGACAGATTCGAACTATGGCTACACCTTC
CDR3 protein: CATQTDSNYGYTF
J gene: TRBJ1-2
D gene: NA
CDR3 length: 13
clone size: NA
V gene: TRBV10-3

CDR3 DNA: TGTGCCAGCAGCCCCCTTGGGAGGGGCGGCTACACCTTC
CDR3 protein: CASSPLGRGGYTF
J gene: TRBJ1-2
D gene: NA
CDR3 length: 13
clone size: many
V gene: TRBV28

CDR3 DNA: TGTGCCAGCAGTGTACCTGGTGGGGCCAACGTCCTGACTTTC
CDR3 protein: CASSVPGGANVLTF
J gene: TRBJ2-6
D gene: NA
CDR3 length: 14
clone size: many
V gene: TRBV2

CDR3 DNA: TGTGCCAGCAGCGTCGGCTACACCTTC
CDR3 protein: CASSVGYTF
J gene: TRBJ1-2
D gene: NA
CDR3 length: 9
clone size: many
V gene: TRBV7-9

CDR3 DNA: TGTGCCAGCAGTGCCCTCCGTGTTGCCAACTATGGCTACACCTTC
CDR3 protein: CASSALRVANYGYTF
J gene: TRBJ1-2
D gene: NA
CDR3 length: 15
clone size: many
V gene: TRBV6-1

CDR3 DNA: TGCGCCAGCAGTGAATCCCCGGAACCGCTAGATGGACGCTCACCCCTCCACTTT
CDR3 protein: CASSESPEPLDGRSPLHF
J gene: TRBJ1-6
D gene: NA
CDR3 length: 18
clone size: many
V gene: TRBV5-1

CDR3 DNA: TGTGCCAGCAGTGCAGGGGGATCTCCCCCTTATGGCTACACCTTC
CDR3 protein: CASSAGGSPPYGYTF
J gene: TRBJ1-2
D gene: TRBD1
CDR3 length: 15
clone size: many
V gene: TRBV27

CDR3 DNA: TGTGCCAGCGGCTGGGAAAAGGGGACAGTCAATCAGCCCCAGCATTTT
CDR3 protein: CASGWEKGTVNQPQHF
J gene: TRBJ1-5
D gene: TRBD1
CDR3 length: 16
clone size: many
V gene: TRBV28

CDR3 DNA: TGTGCCAGCAGCCCAACCGGATACTCCTATAATTCACCCCTCCACTTT
CDR3 protein: CASSPTGYSYNSPLHF
J gene: TRBJ1-6
D gene: NA
CDR3 length: 16
clone size: many
V gene: TRBV7-2

CDR3 DNA: TGTGCCAGCGGCCCTTTGAACACTGAAGCTTTCTTT
CDR3 protein: CASGPLNTEAFF
J gene: TRBJ1-1
D gene: NA
CDR3 length: 12
clone size: many
V gene: TRBV6-1

CDR3 DNA: TGTGCCAGCAGCTCGGATTTAGGGGGACCTAACTATGGCTACACCTTC
CDR3 protein: CASSSDLGGPNYGYTF
J gene: TRBJ1-2
D gene: NA
CDR3 length: 16
clone size: many
V gene: TRBV7-6

CDR3 DNA: TGTGCCAGCAGTGGCACGGACTCTGGGGCCAACGTCCTGACTTTC
CDR3 protein: CASSGTDSGANVLTF
J gene: TRBJ2-6
D gene: NA
CDR3 length: 15
clone size: few
V gene: TRBV25-1

CDR3 DNA: TGTGCCAGCAGCGCCCTGATAGGAAACACCATATATTTT
CDR3 protein: CASSALIGNTIYF
J gene: TRBJ1-3
D gene: NA
CDR3 length: 13
clone size: NA
V gene: TRBV7-3

CDR3 DNA: TGTGCCAGTCAGTATGCAGGTGAAAAACTGTTTTTT
CDR3 protein: CASQYAGEKLFF
J gene: TRBJ1-4
D gene: NA
CDR3 length: 12
clone size: NA
V gene: TRBV19

CDR3 DNA: TGTGCCAGCAGCCAGATCGGACAGGGGACGGGAAACACCATATATTTT
CDR3 protein: CASSQIGQGTGNTIYF
J gene: TRBJ1-3
D gene: TRBD1
CDR3 length: 16
clone size: once
V gene: TRBV3-1

CDR3 DNA: TGTGCCAGCAACCCAAGGGGGACACCGGGAGAGCAGTACTTC
CDR3 protein: CASNPRGTPGEQYF
J gene: TRBJ2-7
D gene: NA
CDR3 length: 14
clone size: few
V gene: TRBV7-2

CDR3 DNA: TGCAGCCTAGGTAGGGGGAGGAACACTGAAGCTTTCTTT
CDR3 protein: CSLGRGRNTEAFF
J gene: TRBJ1-1
D gene: NA
CDR3 length: 13
clone size: NA
V gene: TRBV29-1

CDR3 DNA: TGTGCCAGCAGTTTAGGGGGAGAACGGGGCTACACCTTC
CDR3 protein: CASSLGGERGYTF
J gene: TRBJ1-2
D gene: NA
CDR3 length: 13
clone size: many
V gene: TRBV12-3/TRBV12-4

CDR3 DNA: TGTGCCAGTAGTATACGTGGGACAGGCCATGAAAAACTGTTTTTT
CDR3 protein: CASSIRGTGHEKLFF
J gene: TRBJ1-4
D gene: TRBD1
CDR3 length: 15
clone size: NA
V gene: TRBV19

CDR3 DNA: TGTGCCAGCAGCCAAGAGGGTGATTCTCAGCCCCAGCATTTT
CDR3 protein: CASSQEGDSQPQHF
J gene: TRBJ1-5
D gene: NA
CDR3 length: 14
clone size: few
V gene: TRBV3-1

CDR3 DNA: TGTGCCACCAGTCTGGCGGGCTCCACAGATACGCAGTATTTT
CDR3 protein: CATSLAGSTDTQYF
J gene: TRBJ2-3
D gene: NA
CDR3 length: 14
clone size: NA
V gene: TRBV6-1

CDR3 DNA: TGTGCCAGCAGTCCCCTTGAGGGACAGGCTACTGAAGCTTTCTTT
CDR3 protein: CASSPLEGQATEAFF
J gene: TRBJ1-1
D gene: TRBD1
CDR3 length: 15
clone size: many
V gene: TRBV28

CDR3 DNA: TGTGCCAGCAGCTTAGAGGAGTCAGGGGATTTCTATGGCTACACCTTC
CDR3 protein: CASSLEESGDFYGYTF
J gene: TRBJ1-2
D gene: NA
CDR3 length: 16
clone size: NA
V gene: TRBV7-2

CDR3 DNA: TGTGCCAGTAGTATTGGGACAGGCCTTTACACTGAAGCTTTCTTT
CDR3 protein: CASSIGTGLYTEAFF
J gene: TRBJ1-1
D gene: TRBD1
CDR3 length: 15
clone size: few
V gene: TRBV19

CDR3 DNA: TGTGCCAGCAGCACCGGAGACAGCTACGAGCAGTACTTC
CDR3 protein: CASSTGDSYEQYF
J gene: TRBJ2-7
D gene: NA
CDR3 length: 13
clone size: NA
V gene: TRBV28

CDR3 DNA: TGTGCCAGCAGTTCCTGGACATCCTACGAGCAGTACTTC
CDR3 protein: CASSSWTSYEQYF
J gene: TRBJ2-7
D gene: NA
CDR3 length: 13
clone size: many
V gene: TRBV12-3/TRBV12-4

CDR3 DNA: TGTGCCAGCAGCTTAACGGCGTCAGGGGGCGCGATTAGCTATGGCTACACCTTC
CDR3 protein: CASSLTASGGAISYGYTF
J gene: TRBJ1-2
D gene: TRBD1
CDR3 length: 18
clone size: NA
V gene: TRBV7-9

CDR3 DNA: TGTGCCAGCAATGAAGAGGGGGCGATGAACTCACCCCTCCACTTT
CDR3 protein: CASNEEGAMNSPLHF
J gene: TRBJ1-6
D gene: TRBD1
CDR3 length: 15
clone size: many
V gene: TRBV2

CDR3 DNA: TGTGCCAGCGGGGCAGGGCACGATGGCTACACCTTC
CDR3 protein: CASGAGHDGYTF
J gene: TRBJ1-2
D gene: NA
CDR3 length: 12
clone size: NA
V gene: TRBV13

CDR3 DNA: TGTGCCAGCAGTAGAACTAGCGGGAGGTCCTACGAGCAGTACTTC
CDR3 protein: CASSRTSGRSYEQYF
J gene: TRBJ2-7
D gene: TRBD2
CDR3 length: 15
clone size: many
V gene: TRBV2

CDR3 DNA: TGCGCCAGCAGCTTAGACAGGGTCATTGATGGCTACACCTTC
CDR3 protein: CASSLDRVIDGYTF
J gene: TRBJ1-2
D gene: TRBD1
CDR3 length: 14
clone size: few
V gene: TRBV5-1

CDR3 DNA: TGTGCCAGTAGTATTAGGGGGAACACTGAAGCTTTCTTT
CDR3 protein: CASSIRGNTEAFF
J gene: TRBJ1-1
D gene: NA
CDR3 length: 13
clone size: many
V gene: TRBV19

CDR3 DNA: TGCAGTGCACAGGGACAGATGAACACTGAAGCTTTCTTT
CDR3 protein: CSAQGQMNTEAFF
J gene: TRBJ1-1
D gene: TRBD1
CDR3 length: 13
clone size: many
V gene: TRBV20-1

CDR3 DNA: TGTGCCACCGCACCCGGGACAGGGTACTATGGCTACACCTTC
CDR3 protein: CATAPGTGYYGYTF
J gene: TRBJ1-2
D gene: TRBD1
CDR3 length: 14
clone size: NA
V gene: TRBV28